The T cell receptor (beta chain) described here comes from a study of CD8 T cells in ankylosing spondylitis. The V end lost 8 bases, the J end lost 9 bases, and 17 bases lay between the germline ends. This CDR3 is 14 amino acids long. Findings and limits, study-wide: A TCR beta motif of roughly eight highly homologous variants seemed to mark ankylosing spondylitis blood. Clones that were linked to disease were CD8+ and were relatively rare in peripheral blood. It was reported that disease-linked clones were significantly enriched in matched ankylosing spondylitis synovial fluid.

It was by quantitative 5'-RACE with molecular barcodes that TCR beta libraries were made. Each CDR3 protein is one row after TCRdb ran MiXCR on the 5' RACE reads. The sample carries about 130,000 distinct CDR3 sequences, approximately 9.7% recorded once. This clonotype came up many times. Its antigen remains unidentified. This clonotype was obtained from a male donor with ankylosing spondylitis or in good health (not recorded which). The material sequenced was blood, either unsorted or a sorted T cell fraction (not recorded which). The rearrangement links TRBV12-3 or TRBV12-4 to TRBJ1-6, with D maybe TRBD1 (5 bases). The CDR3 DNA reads TGTGCCAGCGGCAGGTCTGTGGGGGGTTCACCCCTCCACTTT. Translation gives CASGRSVGGSPLHF.